This TCR beta chain originates from a study of cytomegalovirus exposure and HLA in healthy donors. This CDR3 contains 12 residues. The V end was cut by 5 bases, the J end by 6 bases, with 10 bases between. Germline V lookup: CDR1 MNHEY, CDR2 SVGAGI. PCR was performed using 60 Vbeta and 13 Jbeta primers. Assay used: immunoSEQ multiplex PCR; TCRdb lists only in-frame clones, some missing. The sample has 95,000 to 100,000 clones; less than 85% are singletons. Sequencing was done on a sample of PBMCs. This chain connects TRBV6-5 to TRBJ1-2; D unclear. The receptor was isolated from a male donor in good health and CMV-seronegative. The CDR3 loop is CASSRGVNGYTF. For the CDR3, the DNA is TGTGCCAGCAGTCGCGGGGTAAATGGCTACACCTTC.